Each of the 8 T cell receptor beta chains below was sequenced from the same sample in a study of blood T cell repertoires in COVID-19. TCRdb's table, derived via immunoSEQ multiplex PCR, lists solely in-frame clones and lacks some. The table includes about 190,000 clones, around 85% detected once. The sample comprised PBMCs or T cells enriched from blood (not recorded which). These receptors came from a woman aged 25-40 years who had recovered from COVID-19.

This clone appeared a single time. The V and J genes are TRBV6-8 and TRBJ2-7; TRBD2 aligns across 11 bases. Germline trimming cut 0 bases from V and 12 bases from J; bases unmatched to any gene: 13. Germline V lookup: CDR1 MNHGY, CDR2 SAAAGT. CDR3 length: 16 amino acids. The CDR3: CASSYSKLAGVYLLYV. CDR3 bases: TGTGCCAGCAGTTACTCGAAACTAGCGGGGGTATACCTGCTGTACGTC.

V and J are TRBV2 and TRBJ1-4; D perhaps matches TRBD1 (6 bases). The length of the CDR3 is 18 residues. V was pared by 6 bases and J by 4 bases, with 24 bases between. The germline V gene encodes CDR1 SNHLY and CDR2 FYNNEI. CDR3 sequence: CASRTDTTGTWVNEKLFF. The CDR3 DNA sequence: TGTGCCAGCAGGACCGATACGACAGGCACCTGGGTTAATGAAAAACTGTTTTTT.

This chain joins TRBV7-9 and TRBJ2-1; 11 bases line up with TRBD2. Trimming at V came to 6 bases and at J to 5 bases, leaving 6 bases not matched to a gene. In germline, CDR1 is SEHNR, CDR2 FQNEAQ (reference sequence). The CDR3 extends over 15 amino acids. The CDR3 sequence is CASSTGTSGNNEQFF. For the CDR3, the DNA is TGTGCCAGCAGTACCGGGACTAGCGGAAACAATGAGCAGTTCTTC.

The gene calls are TRBV4-1 and TRBJ2-3; the D is unclear. V was pared by 1 base and J by 6 bases, with 17 bases between. The length of the CDR3 is 16 residues. The V gene's germline CDR1 is MGHRA and CDR2 YSYEKL. CDR3: CASSQGHEALGDTQYF. As DNA, the CDR3 is TGCGCCAGCAGCCAAGGCCACGAGGCCCTTGGGGATACGCAGTATTTT.

This chain joins TRBV5-1 and TRBJ1-6, with 10 bases fitting TRBD1. After removal of 6 bases from V and 9 bases from J, the junction contained 9 bases not matched to a gene. The CDR3 is 15 amino acids. In germline, CDR1 is SGHRS, CDR2 YFSETQ. The CDR3 nucleotides read TGCGCCAGCAACGATGACAGGGGGCTCGGTTCACCCCTCCACTTT. This gives the protein CASNDDRGLGSPLHF.

The chain joins TRBV28 to TRBJ2-7; 11 bases agree with TRBD1. The CDR3 is 15 residues long. V lost 2 bases to trimming and J lost 2 bases; unmatched junction nucleotides: 2. Germline V gene sequence: CDR1 MDHEN, CDR2 SYDVKM. The CDR3 nucleotides are TGTGCCAGCAGTTTAAGGGACAGGGGGGCCTACGAGCAGTACGTC. It is translated as CASSLRDRGAYEQYV.

The chain recombines TRBV7-2 with TRBJ1-1, with D tentatively TRBD1 (6 bases). The CDR3 totals 12 residues. Trimming pared 1 base from V and 12 bases from J, leaving 12 bases between. The germline CDR1 and CDR2 sequences are SGHTA and FQGNSA. CDR3 coding DNA: TGTGCCAGCAGCTTAGACAGGGTTGCAACTTTCTTT. Its translation is CASSLDRVATFF.

This rearrangement joins TRBV27 to TRBJ2-7, with TRBD2 identical over 7 bases. The CDR3 runs 16 residues. The germline V gene has CDR1 MNHEY and CDR2 SMNVEV (reference sequence). V lost 5 bases and J lost 2; bases outside the gene matches: 12. This chain's CDR3 is CASSPTSASGPYEQYV. Written as DNA, the CDR3 is TGTGCCAGCAGTCCAACTTCGGCTAGCGGTCCCTACGAGCAGTACGTC.